The clone carrying this TCR beta chain was counted at least ten times. The second PCR ran roughly 7 to 12 cycles with a sample-barcoded 5' primer and J-beta primers. TCRdb processed the 5' RACE reads anew with MiXCR; each CDR3 protein has one entry. Of roughly 1,100,000 distinct CDR3 sequences listed, 25% are singletons. The sample belongs to a study of blood T cells in healthy people across ages. Germline CDR1 is DFQATT and CDR2 is SNEGSKA (reference sequence). CDR3 length: 14 residues. V was clipped by 3 bases and J by 0 bases, with 10 bases between them. The sample also formed part of further work on T cells of mothers and their children. This second study notes: Normalized overlap was always slightly, never significantly, higher in related than unrelated mother-child pairs.

Input material: blood. This clonotype originated in a girl aged 2-15 years in good health. The V call is TRBV20-1, the J call TRBJ2-3; weak D call: TRBD2 (6 bases). The CDR3, as DNA: TGCAGTGCTAGCTGGGCGGGAAGCACAGATACGCAGTATTTT. Protein product: CSASWAGSTDTQYF.